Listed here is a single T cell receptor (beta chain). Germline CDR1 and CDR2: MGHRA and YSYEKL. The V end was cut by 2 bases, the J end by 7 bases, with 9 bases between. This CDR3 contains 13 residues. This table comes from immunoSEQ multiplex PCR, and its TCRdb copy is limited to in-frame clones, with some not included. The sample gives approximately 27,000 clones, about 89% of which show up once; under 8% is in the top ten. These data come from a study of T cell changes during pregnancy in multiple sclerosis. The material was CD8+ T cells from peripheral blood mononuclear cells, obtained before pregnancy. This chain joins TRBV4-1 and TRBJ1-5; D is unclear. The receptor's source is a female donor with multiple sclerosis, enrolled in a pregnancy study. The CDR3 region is CASSQNRGQPQHF. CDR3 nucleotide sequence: TGCGCCAGCAGCCAAAATCGAGGGCAGCCCCAGCATTTT.